This T cell receptor (beta chain) was obtained from a study of OX40 agonist ivuxolimab in advanced cancers. The assay was immunoSEQ multiplex PCR, and TCRdb's table has in-frame clones only and misses some. The sample contains 40,000 or so clones, 85% to 90% of which appear only once. The CDR3 consists of 17 residues. The V gene lost 1 base and the J gene lost 2 bases, with 17 bases spanning the gap. Germline values: CDR1 SGDLS, CDR2 YYNGEE. Exclusion of a patient followed from autoimmune disease history or systemic immunosuppression. The source is an adult with an advanced solid tumor such as melanoma, head and neck, liver or kidney cancer. Sequencing used CD4+ or CD8+ T cells sorted from blood, obtained in a trial of the OX40 agonist ivuxolimab. J is TRBJ2-3 and V is TRBV9; D may be TRBD2 (6 bases). This chain's CDR3 is CASSVFGGGVATDTQYF. The DNA of the CDR3 is TGTGCCAGCAGCGTATTCGGTGGCGGGGTGGCCACAGATACGCAGTATTTT.